This T cell receptor (beta chain) was obtained from a study of blood T cell repertoires in COVID-19. At the level of the study: Acute-phase and convalescent COVID-19 samples originated in the United States, Italy and Spain. PBMCs, B-cell-depleted T cells, or T cells provided the cDNA or gDNA that made up the material.

Original data processing: The authors estimated nucleated cell counts from reference gene primer amplification. TCRdb keeps only in-frame clones here, not all; method: immunoSEQ multiplex PCR. The D gene and trimming were derived from the DNA, and the V and J assignments and clone size from that table. The profile shows 150,000 to 200,000 clones, about nine tenths of them singletons. V dropped 4 bases and J dropped 3 bases, with 19 bases sitting between them. The CDR3 totals 17 residues. Germline CDR1 is SEHNR and CDR2 is FQNEAQ (reference sequence). This clonotype was sampled from a man in his 60s with acute or convalescent COVID-19. The chain couples TRBV7-9 to TRBJ1-5; D uncertain. The sample was peripheral blood. CDR3 sequence: CASSSTRGPRVNQPQHF. The CDR3 nucleotides are TGTGCCAGCAGCTCGACTCGTGGTCCGAGGGTCAATCAGCCCCAGCATTTT.